The sequence of this T cell receptor (beta chain) was determined in a study of shared clonotypes between healthy human individuals. This clone was picked up one time. An assay was performed, and its level was deep. TCRdb keeps only in-frame clones here, not all; method: immunoSEQ multiplex PCR. The sample includes approximately 470,000 clones, 70% to 85% of them seen just once. The CDR3 extends over 15 amino acids. The study used some 100 million PBMCs per unsorted sample for genomic DNA. The sequence came from a woman aged 35 to 49 in good health. Some clones in this sample may be carry-over from other donors' samples. The sequenced material came from PBMCs. The chain uses TRBV1 and TRBJ2-1. TRBV1 is recorded as a pseudogene. CDR3 sequence: CTSSPPRGEGDEQFF. The CDR3 bases are TGCACCAGCAGCCCGCCCAGGGGGGAGGGAGATGAGCAGTTCTTC.